This T cell receptor (beta chain) was obtained from a study of T cell responses to AZD1222 COVID-19 vaccine. General study points: White British ancestry dominated among donors, who included more females, and clonal diversity was possibly underestimated.

On this clone itself: Its matching antigen is unknown.

Produced via immunoSEQ multiplex PCR; TCRdb's table is partial and in-frame only. Of about 56,000 clones listed, over 70% are singletons. From germline, CDR1 is MDHEN and CDR2 SYDVKM. This CDR3 spans 16 amino acids. Trimming left V 4 bases short and J 1 base short, with 16 bases between. This TCR came from an adult in good health. The rearrangement joins TRBV28 to TRBJ1-2; D uncertain. Specimen: peripheral blood, collected on day 0 of AZD1222 vaccination. The CDR3, as DNA: TGTGCCAGCAGTTCATGGACGACGTCTATTAACTATGGCTACACCTTC. It specifies CASSSWTTSINYGYTF.